This is a list of T cell receptor beta chains from one sample in a study of blood T cell repertoires in COVID-19. The table came from immunoSEQ multiplex PCR; TCRdb's copy has only in-frame clones and leaves some out. The top ten hold over 2% of the sample, which has around 400,000 clones, around 87% seen once. The sequencing input was peripheral blood. The origin of the receptors is a woman aged 55-70 years with COVID-19, enrolled during active disease. CDR3s include the opening cysteine and the closing phenylalanine or tryptophan. A D gene is named only where the DNA matches it firmly. For some rows the clone size is stated as once, few or many, or as a class when expanded; others skip it.

clone size	V gene	J gene	D gene	CDR3 protein	CDR3 DNA
.	TRBV7-3	TRBJ2-2	.	CASSTFTGELFF	TGTGCCAGCAGCACTTTCACCGGGGAGCTGTTTTTT
.	TRBV5-1	TRBJ2-1	TRBD2	CASRAGLAGVEQFF	TGCGCCAGCAGGGCCGGACTAGCGGGCGTGGAGCAGTTCTTC
.	TRBV18	TRBJ1-1	.	CASSPPGAKAEAFF	TGTGCCAGCTCACCACCTGGGGCCAAGGCTGAAGCTTTCTTT
.	TRBV28	TRBJ1-6	.	CASRVGSGTYNSPLHF	TGTGCCAGCAGGGTGGGAAGCGGGACCTATAATTCACCCCTCCACTTT
few	TRBV6-5	TRBJ1-1	.	CASSLDRANTEAFF	TGTGCCAGCAGTCTGGACAGAGCCAACACTGAAGCTTTCTTT
.	TRBV7-2	TRBJ2-1	TRBD1	CASSSKERQGYEQFF	TGTGCCAGCAGCTCAAAAGAGAGACAGGGATATGAGCAGTTCTTC
.	TRBV6-5	TRBJ1-5	.	CASRLQGSQPQHF	TGTGCCAGCAGATTACAGGGCAGTCAGCCCCAGCATTTT
.	TRBV5-1	TRBJ1-2	.	CASSLGNSATNYGYTF	TGCGCCAGCAGCTTGGGCAACAGTGCCACTAACTATGGCTACACCTTC
.	TRBV4-1	TRBJ1-2	.	CASSRQGSYYGYTF	TGCGCCAGCAGCCGCCAGGGGAGCTACTATGGCTACACCTTC
.	TRBV6-1	TRBJ1-1	.	CASSVRVGGGYTEAFF	TGTGCCAGCAGTGTACGGGTAGGCGGGGGATACACTGAAGCTTTCTTT
.	TRBV5-1	TRBJ2-3	.	CASSETSSGTDTQYF	TGCGCCAGCAGCGAAACTAGCTCCGGCACAGATACGCAGTATTTT
.	TRBV7-3	TRBJ1-6	.	CASSLTGRRSNSPLHF	TGTGCCAGCAGCTTAACGGGAAGGAGGTCAAATTCACCCCTCCACTTT
.	TRBV6-5	TRBJ1-6	.	CASRRGLNSPLHF	TGTGCCAGCAGACGAGGACTGAATTCACCCCTCCACTTT
few	TRBV11-2	TRBJ2-1	TRBD2	CASSLDAQLAGGNVEQFF	TGTGCCAGCAGCCTCGACGCCCAACTAGCGGGGGGTAACGTTGAGCAGTTCTTC
.	TRBV6-5	TRBJ2-5	TRBD1	CASRPATGPQETQYF	TGTGCCAGCAGACCGGCGACAGGGCCCCAAGAGACCCAGTACTTC
.	TRBV19	TRBJ2-1	TRBD2	CASSIPSGGAREQFF	TGTGCCAGTAGTATCCCTAGCGGGGGGGCCCGGGAGCAGTTCTTC
.	TRBV3-1/TRBV3-2	TRBJ1-2	.	CASSQDLGTRANYGYTF	TGTGCCAGCAGCCAAGATTTAGGGACACGAGCTAACTATGGCTACACCTTC